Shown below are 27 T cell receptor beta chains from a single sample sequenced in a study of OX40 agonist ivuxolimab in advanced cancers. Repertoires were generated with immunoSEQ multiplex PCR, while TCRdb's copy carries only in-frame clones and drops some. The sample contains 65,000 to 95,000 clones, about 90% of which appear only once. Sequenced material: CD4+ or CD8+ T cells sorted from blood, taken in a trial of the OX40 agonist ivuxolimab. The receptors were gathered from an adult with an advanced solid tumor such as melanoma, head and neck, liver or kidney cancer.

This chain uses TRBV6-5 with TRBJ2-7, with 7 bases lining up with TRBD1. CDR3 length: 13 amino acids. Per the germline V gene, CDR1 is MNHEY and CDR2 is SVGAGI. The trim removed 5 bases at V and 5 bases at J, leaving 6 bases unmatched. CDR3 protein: CASSPDRVHEQYF. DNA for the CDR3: TGTGCCAGCAGTCCTGACAGGGTCCACGAGCAGTACTTC.

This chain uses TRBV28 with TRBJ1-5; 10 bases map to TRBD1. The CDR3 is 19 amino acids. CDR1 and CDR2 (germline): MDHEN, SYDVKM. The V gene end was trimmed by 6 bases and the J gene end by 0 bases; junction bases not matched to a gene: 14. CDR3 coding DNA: TGTGCCAGCAGCCTCAGCGGGACAGGGGCATTCTATAGCAATCAGCCCCAGCATTTT. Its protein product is CASSLSGTGAFYSNQPQHF.

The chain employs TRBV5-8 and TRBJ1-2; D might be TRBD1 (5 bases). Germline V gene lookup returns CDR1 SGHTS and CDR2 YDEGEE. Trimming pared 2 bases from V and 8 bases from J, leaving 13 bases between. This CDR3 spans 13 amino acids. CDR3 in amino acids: CASSFRRGEGYTF. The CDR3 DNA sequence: TGTGCCAGCAGCTTTCGGAGGGGCGAGGGCTACACCTTC.

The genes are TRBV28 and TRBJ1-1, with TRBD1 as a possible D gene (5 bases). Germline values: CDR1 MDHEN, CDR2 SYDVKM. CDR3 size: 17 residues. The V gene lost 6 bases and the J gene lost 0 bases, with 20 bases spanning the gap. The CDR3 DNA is TGTGCCAGCAGAATGGGAGGGACGAGAAAGTTGAACACTGAAGCTTTCTTT. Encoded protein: CASRMGGTRKLNTEAFF.

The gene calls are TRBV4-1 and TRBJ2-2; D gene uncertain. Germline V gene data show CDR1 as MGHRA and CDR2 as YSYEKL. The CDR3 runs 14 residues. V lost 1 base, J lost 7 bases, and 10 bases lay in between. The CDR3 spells CASSQVTVGGELFF. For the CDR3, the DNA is TGCGCCAGCAGCCAAGTTACAGTAGGCGGGGAGCTGTTTTTT.

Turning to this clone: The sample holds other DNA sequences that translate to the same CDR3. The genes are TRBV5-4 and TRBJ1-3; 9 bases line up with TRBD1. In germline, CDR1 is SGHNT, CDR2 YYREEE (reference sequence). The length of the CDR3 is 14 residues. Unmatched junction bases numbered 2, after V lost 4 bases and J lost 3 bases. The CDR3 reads CASSRDRDGNTIYF. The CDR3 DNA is TGTGCCAGCAGCCGGGACAGGGATGGAAACACCATATATTTT.

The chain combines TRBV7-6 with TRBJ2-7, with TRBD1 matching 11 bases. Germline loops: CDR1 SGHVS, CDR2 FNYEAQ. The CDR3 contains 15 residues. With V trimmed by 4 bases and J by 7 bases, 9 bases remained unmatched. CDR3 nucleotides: TGTGCCAGCAGCTCTGGACAGGGGGCTCAGGGAGAGCAGTACTTC. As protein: CASSSGQGAQGEQYF.

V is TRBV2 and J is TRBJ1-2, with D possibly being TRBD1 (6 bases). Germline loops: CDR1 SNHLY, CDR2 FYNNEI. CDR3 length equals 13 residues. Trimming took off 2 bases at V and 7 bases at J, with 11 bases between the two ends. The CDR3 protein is CASSEQGTSGYTF. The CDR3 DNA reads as TGTGCCAGCAGTGAACAGGGGACCTCTGGCTACACCTTC. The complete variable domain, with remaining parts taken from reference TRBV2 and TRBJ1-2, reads EPEVTQTPSHQVTQMGQEVILRCVPISNHLYFYWYRQILGQKVEFLVSFYNNEISEKSEIFDDQFSVERPDGSNFTLKIRSTKLEDSAMYFCASSEQGTSGYTFGSGTRLTVV.

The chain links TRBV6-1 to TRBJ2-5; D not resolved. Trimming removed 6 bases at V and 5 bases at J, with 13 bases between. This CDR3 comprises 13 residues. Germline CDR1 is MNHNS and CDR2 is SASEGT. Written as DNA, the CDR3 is TGTGCCAGCAGCCCTCTACAGATGGAGACCCAGTACTTC. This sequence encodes CASSPLQMETQYF.

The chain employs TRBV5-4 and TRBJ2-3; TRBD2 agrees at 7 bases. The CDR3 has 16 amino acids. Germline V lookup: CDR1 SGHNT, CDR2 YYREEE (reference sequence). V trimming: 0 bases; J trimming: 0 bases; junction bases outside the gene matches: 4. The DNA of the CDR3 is TGTGCCAGCAGCTTGGGGGCGGGGGTGAGCACAGATACGCAGTATTTT. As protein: CASSLGAGVSTDTQYF. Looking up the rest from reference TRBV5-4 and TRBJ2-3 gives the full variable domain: ETGVTQSPTHLIKTRGQQVTLRCSSQSGHNTVSWYQQALGQGPQFIFQYYREEENGRGNFPPRFSGLQFPNYSSELNVNALELDDSALYLCASSLGAGVSTDTQYFGPGTRLTVL.

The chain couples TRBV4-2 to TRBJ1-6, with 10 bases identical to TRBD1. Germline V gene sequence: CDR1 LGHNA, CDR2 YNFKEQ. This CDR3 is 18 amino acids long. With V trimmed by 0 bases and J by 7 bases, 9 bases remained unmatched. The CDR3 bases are TGTGCCAGCAGCCAAGAATTGGCTTGGGACAGGGGAAATTCACCCCTCCACTTT. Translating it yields CASSQELAWDRGNSPLHF.

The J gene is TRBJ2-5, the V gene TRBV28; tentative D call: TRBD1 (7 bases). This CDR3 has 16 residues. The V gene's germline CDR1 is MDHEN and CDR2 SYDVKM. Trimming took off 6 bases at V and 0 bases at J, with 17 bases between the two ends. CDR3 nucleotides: TGTGCCAGCAGCCCCTTGGGCAGGGGGGACCAAGAGACCCAGTACTTC. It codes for CASSPLGRGDQETQYF.

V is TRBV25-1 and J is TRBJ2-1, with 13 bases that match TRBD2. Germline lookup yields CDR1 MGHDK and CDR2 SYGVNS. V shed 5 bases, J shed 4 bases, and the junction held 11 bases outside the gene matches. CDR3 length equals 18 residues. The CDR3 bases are TGTGCCAGCAGTCGGGGTCCGGGACTAGCGGGGAATTACAATGAGCAGTTCTTC. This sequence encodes CASSRGPGLAGNYNEQFF.

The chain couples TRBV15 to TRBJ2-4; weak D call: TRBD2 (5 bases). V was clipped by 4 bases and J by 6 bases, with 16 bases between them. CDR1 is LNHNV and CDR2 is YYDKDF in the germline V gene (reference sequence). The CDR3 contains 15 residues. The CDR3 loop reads CATSIGGSGGNIQYF. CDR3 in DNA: TGTGCCACCAGCATTGGTGGGAGCGGCGGAAACATTCAGTACTTC.

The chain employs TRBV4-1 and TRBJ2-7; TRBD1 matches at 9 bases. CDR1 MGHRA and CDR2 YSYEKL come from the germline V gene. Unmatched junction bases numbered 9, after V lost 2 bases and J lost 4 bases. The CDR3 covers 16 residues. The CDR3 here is CASSQRRTGDTYEQYF. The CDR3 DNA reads TGCGCCAGCAGCCAACGGAGGACAGGGGATACGTACGAGCAGTACTTC.

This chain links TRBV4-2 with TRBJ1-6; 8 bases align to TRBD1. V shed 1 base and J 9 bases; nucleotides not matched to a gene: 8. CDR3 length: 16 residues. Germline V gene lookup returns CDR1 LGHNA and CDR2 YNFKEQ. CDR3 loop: CASSQGPGGKLSPLHF. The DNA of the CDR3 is TGTGCCAGCAGCCAAGGACCAGGGGGCAAACTTTCACCCCTCCACTTT.

CDR3 protein: CASSSLGAGDYGYTF. The DNA of the CDR3 is TGTGCCAGCAGTTCATTAGGGGCAGGTGACTATGGCTACACCTTC. The chain links TRBV27 to TRBJ1-2, with D possibly TRBD1 on 5 matching bases. The CDR3 totals 15 residues. The V end was cut by 4 bases, the J end by 3 bases, with 15 bases between. The germline gives CDR1 MNHEY, CDR2 SMNVEV (reference sequence).

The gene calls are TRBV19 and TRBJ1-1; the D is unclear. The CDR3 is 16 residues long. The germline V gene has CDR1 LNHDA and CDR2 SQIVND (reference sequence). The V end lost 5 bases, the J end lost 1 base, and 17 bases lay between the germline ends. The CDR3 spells CASSPHPQMWNTEAFF. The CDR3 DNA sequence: TGTGCCAGTAGTCCCCACCCACAGATGTGGAACACTGAAGCTTTCTTT.

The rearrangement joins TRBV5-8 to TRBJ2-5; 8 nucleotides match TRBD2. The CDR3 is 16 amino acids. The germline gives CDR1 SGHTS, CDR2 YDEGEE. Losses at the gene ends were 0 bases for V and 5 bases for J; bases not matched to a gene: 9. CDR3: CASSLAVSGTGETQYF. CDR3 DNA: TGTGCCAGCAGCTTGGCGGTTAGCGGGACCGGCGAGACCCAGTACTTC. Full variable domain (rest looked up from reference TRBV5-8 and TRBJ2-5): EAGVTQSPTHLIKTRGQQATLRCSPISGHTSVYWYQQALGLGLQFLLWYDEGEERNRGNFPPRFSGRQFPNYSSELNVNALELEDSALYLCASSLAVSGTGETQYFGPGTRLLVL.

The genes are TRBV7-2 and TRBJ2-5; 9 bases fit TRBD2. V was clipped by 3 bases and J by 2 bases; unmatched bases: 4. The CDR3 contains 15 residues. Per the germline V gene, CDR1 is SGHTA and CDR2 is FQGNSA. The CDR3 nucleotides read TGTGCCAGCAGCTTTCAAAGCGGGGGGCAAGAGACCCAGTACTTC. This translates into CASSFQSGGQETQYF.

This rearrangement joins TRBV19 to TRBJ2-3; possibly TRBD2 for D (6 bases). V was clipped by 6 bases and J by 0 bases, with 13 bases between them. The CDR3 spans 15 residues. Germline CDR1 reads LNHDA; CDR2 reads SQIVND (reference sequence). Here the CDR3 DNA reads TGTGCCAGTAGGCCCCCGGGGACTAGCACAGATACGCAGTATTTT. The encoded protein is CASRPPGTSTDTQYF.

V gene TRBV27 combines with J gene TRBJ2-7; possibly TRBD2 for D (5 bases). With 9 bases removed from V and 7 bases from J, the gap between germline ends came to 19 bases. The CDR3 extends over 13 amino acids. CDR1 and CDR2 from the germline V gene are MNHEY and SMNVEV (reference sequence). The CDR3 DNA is TGTGCCAGTAGCGCGGCGGCCTCGAGGGAGCAGTACTTC. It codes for CASSAAASREQYF.

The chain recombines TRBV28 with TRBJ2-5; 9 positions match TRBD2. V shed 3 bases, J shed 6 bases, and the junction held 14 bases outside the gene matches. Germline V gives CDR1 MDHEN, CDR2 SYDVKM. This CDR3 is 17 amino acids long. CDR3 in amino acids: CASSLRAGGTAGKTQYF. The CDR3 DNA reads TGTGCCAGCAGTTTGAGGGCGGGAGGGACTGCCGGGAAGACCCAGTACTTC. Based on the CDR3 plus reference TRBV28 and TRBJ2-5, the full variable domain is DVKVTQSSRYLVKRTGEKVFLECVQDMDHENMFWYRQDPGLGLRLIYFSYDVKMKEKGDIPEGYSVSREKKERFSLILESASTNQTSMYLCASSLRAGGTAGKTQYFGPGTRLLVL.

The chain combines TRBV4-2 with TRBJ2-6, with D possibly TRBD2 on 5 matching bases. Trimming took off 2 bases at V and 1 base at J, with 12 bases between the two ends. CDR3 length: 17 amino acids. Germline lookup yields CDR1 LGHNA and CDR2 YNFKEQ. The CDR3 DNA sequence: TGTGCCAGCAGCCAAAGAGTCGGGAATTCTGGGGCCAACGTCCTGACTTTC. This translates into CASSQRVGNSGANVLTF.

The CDR3 sequence is CASSQDKGTSGTTDTQYF. The CDR3 DNA sequence: TGTGCCAGCAGCCAAGATAAGGGAACTAGCGGGACCACAGATACGCAGTATTTT. The chain joins TRBV4-2 to TRBJ2-3; 10 positions match TRBD2. Unmatched junction bases numbered 8, after V lost 0 bases and J lost 2 bases. This CDR3 has 18 amino acids. The germline gives CDR1 LGHNA, CDR2 YNFKEQ.

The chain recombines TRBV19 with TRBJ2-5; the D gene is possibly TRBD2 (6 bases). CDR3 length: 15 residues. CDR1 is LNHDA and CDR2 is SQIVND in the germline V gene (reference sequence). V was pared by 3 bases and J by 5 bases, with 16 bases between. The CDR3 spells CASSIGGAGKETQYF. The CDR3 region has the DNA TGTGCCAGTAGTATCGGCGGGGCAGGGAAGGAGACCCAGTACTTC.

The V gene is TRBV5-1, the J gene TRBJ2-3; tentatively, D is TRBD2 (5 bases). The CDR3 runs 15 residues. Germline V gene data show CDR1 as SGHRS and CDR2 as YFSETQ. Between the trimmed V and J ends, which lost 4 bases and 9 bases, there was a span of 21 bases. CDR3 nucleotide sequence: TGCGCCAGCAGCCGAGGGATAGCTGGAAGAGAGACGCAGTATTTT. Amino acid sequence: CASSRGIAGRETQYF. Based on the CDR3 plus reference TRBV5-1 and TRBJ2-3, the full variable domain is KAGVTQTPRYLIKTRGQQVTLSCSPISGHRSVSWYQQTPGQGLQFLFEYFSETQRNKGNFPGRFSGRQFSNSRSEMNVSTLELGDSALYLCASSRGIAGRETQYFGPGTRLTVL.